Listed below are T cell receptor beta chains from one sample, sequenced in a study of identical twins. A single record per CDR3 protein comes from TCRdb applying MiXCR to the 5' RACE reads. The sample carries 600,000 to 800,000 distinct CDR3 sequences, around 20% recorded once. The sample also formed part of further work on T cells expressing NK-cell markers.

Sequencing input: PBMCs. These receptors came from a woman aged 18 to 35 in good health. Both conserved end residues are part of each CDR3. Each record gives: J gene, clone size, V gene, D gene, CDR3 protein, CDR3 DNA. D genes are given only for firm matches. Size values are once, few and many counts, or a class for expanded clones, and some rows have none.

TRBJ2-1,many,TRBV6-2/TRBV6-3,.,CASSFIGEQFF,TGTGCCAGCAGTTTCATAGGTGAGCAGTTCTTC
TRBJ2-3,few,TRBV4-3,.,CASSLSGSGDTQYF,TGCGCCAGCAGCCTAAGTGGGAGTGGCGATACGCAGTATTTT
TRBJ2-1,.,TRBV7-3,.,CASSLIPGPQLEVEQFF,TGTGCCAGCAGCTTAATTCCCGGGCCTCAGCTGGAGGTCGAGCAGTTCTTC
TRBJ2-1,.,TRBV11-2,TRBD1,CASSPSRGLEQFF,TGTGCCAGCAGCCCTAGTAGGGGGCTTGAGCAGTTCTTC
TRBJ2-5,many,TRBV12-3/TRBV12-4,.,CASSFREETQYF,TGTGCCAGCAGTTTTCGTGAAGAGACCCAGTACTTC
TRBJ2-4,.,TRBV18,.,CASSPSANIQYF,TGTGCCAGCTCACCATCTGCCAACATTCAGTACTTC
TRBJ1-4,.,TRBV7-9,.,CASSLPAGEKLFF,TGTGCCAGCAGCCTCCCGGCGGGTGAAAAACTGTTTTTT
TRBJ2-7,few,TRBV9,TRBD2,CASSASGRGYEQYF,TGTGCCAGCAGCGCTAGCGGGCGGGGGTACGAGCAGTACTTC
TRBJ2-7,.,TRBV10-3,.,CAISFGPSSSVEQYF,TGTGCCATATCTTTTGGTCCTTCTTCGTCCGTCGAGCAGTACTTC
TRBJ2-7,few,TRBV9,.,CASSIAGTSYEQYF,TGTGCCAGCAGCATCGCCGGGACAAGTTACGAGCAGTACTTC
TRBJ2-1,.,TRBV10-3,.,CAISEFQDTAINEQFF,TGTGCCATCAGTGAATTTCAGGACACGGCCATCAATGAGCAGTTCTTC
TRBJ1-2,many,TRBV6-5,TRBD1,CASSYSAGGAGYTF,TGTGCCAGCAGTTACTCAGCAGGGGGTGCTGGCTACACCTTC
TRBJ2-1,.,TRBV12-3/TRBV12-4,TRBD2,CASRGAGGYYNEQFF,TGTGCCAGCAGGGGAGCGGGGGGCTACTACAATGAGCAGTTCTTC